One and the same sample provided the 3 T cell receptor beta chains below, sequenced in a study of blood T cell repertoires in COVID-19. Libraries were prepared by immunoSEQ multiplex PCR; TCRdb keeps only in-frame clonotypes and omits some of them. The data contain roughly 120,000 clones, roughly 90% of them singletons. Input material: peripheral blood. These receptors all come from a man aged 50-60 years with active COVID-19.

The rearrangement joins TRBV9 to TRBJ2-1; D gene unclear. The V gene lost 0 bases and the J gene lost 6 bases, with 10 bases spanning the gap. The CDR3 consists of 14 residues. Germline V gene lookup returns CDR1 SGDLS and CDR2 YYNGEE. CDR3 sequence reads: CASSVDRVSNEQFF. CDR3 sequence (DNA): TGTGCCAGCAGCGTAGACAGAGTAAGCAATGAGCAGTTCTTC.

This sequence joins TRBV19 and TRBJ1-1; D perhaps matches TRBD1 (6 bases). The CDR3 extends over 14 amino acids. V was clipped by 4 bases and J by 5 bases, with 14 bases between them. Germline V gene data show CDR1 as LNHDA and CDR2 as SQIVND (reference sequence). The CDR3 nucleotides are TGTGCCAGTAGTACCGGGACACCGTATACTGAAGCTTTCTTT. Translating gives CASSTGTPYTEAFF.

This rearrangement joins TRBV2 to TRBJ2-2, with 8 bases that match TRBD1. V lost 3 bases and J lost 7; bases outside the gene matches: 10. CDR3 length: 16 residues. Germline V gene lookup returns CDR1 SNHLY and CDR2 FYNNEI. CDR3 protein: CASSEGQARRGGELFF. The CDR3 region has the DNA TGTGCCAGCAGTGAGGGACAGGCCAGGCGGGGCGGGGAGCTGTTTTTT.